A selection of T cell receptor beta chains follows, all from one sample in a study of T cell responses to AZD1222 COVID-19 vaccine. Assay used: immunoSEQ multiplex PCR; TCRdb lists only in-frame clones, some missing. This sample has about 160,000 clones, with over 75% found just once. Sample: peripheral blood, taken 28 days after the second AZD1222 dose. The origin of the receptors is an adult who received the AZD1222 COVID-19 vaccine. The CDR3 runs from the conserved cysteine through the conserved F or W. D genes are given only for firm matches. Some rows have no size entry. The others give once, few or many, or a class for an expanded clone.

D: TRBD1; V: TRBV2; length: 16; size: few; J: TRBJ1-5; CDR3: CASRLLAQGDNQPQHF; DNA: TGTGCCAGCCGTCTCCTGGCACAGGGGGACAATCAGCCCCAGCATTTT
D: TRBD2; V: TRBV11-2; length: 15; size: .; J: TRBJ2-7; CDR3: CASSLETSGSREQYF; DNA: TGTGCCAGCAGCTTGGAGACTAGCGGGAGTCGCGAGCAGTACTTC
D: .; V: TRBV2; length: 14; size: .; J: TRBJ1-2; CDR3: CASSDGEGDYGYTF; DNA: TGTGCCAGCAGTGACGGGGAGGGGGACTATGGCTACACCTTC
D: TRBD1; V: TRBV28; length: 16; size: .; J: TRBJ2-5; CDR3: CASSLRQGAGMETQYF; DNA: TGTGCCAGCAGTTTACGACAGGGGGCGGGGATGGAGACCCAGTACTTC
D: .; V: TRBV2; length: 12; size: .; J: TRBJ2-7; CDR3: CASSGAAYEQYF; DNA: TGTGCCAGCAGTGGGGCAGCCTACGAGCAGTACTTC
D: .; V: TRBV4-1; length: 13; size: .; J: TRBJ1-1; CDR3: CASSPRQNTEAFF; DNA: TGCGCCAGCAGCCCTCGACAGAACACTGAAGCTTTCTTT
D: .; V: TRBV7-2; length: 14; size: .; J: TRBJ2-6; CDR3: CASSLGAGANVLTF; DNA: TGTGCCAGCAGCTTAGGGGCTGGGGCCAACGTCCTGACTTTC
D: .; V: TRBV29-1; length: 12; size: .; J: TRBJ2-1; CDR3: CSVGVGYNEQFF; DNA: TGCAGCGTCGGGGTGGGATACAATGAGCAGTTCTTC
D: .; V: TRBV6-5; length: 13; size: .; J: TRBJ1-2; CDR3: CASSPLPGDGYTF; DNA: TGTGCCAGCAGTCCCCTACCAGGGGATGGCTACACCTTC
D: .; V: TRBV10-1; length: 16; size: .; J: TRBJ1-3; CDR3: CASSESTGSRGNTIYF; DNA: TGCGCCAGCAGTGAGTCAACAGGGTCAAGGGGAAACACCATATATTTT
D: .; V: TRBV28; length: 16; size: once; J: TRBJ1-2; CDR3: CASSLDLTGGRYGYTF; DNA: TGTGCCAGCAGTTTAGACCTGACAGGTGGGCGATATGGCTACACCTTC
D: .; V: TRBV18; length: 14; size: .; J: TRBJ2-1; CDR3: CASSPTGSYNEQFF; DNA: TGTGCCAGCTCACCGACAGGCTCCTACAATGAGCAGTTCTTC
D: .; V: TRBV7-2; length: 16; size: .; J: TRBJ1-1; CDR3: CASSVTGGGSNTEAFF; DNA: TGTGCCAGCAGCGTGACCGGGGGGGGATCGAACACTGAAGCTTTCTTT
D: TRBD1; V: TRBV6-5; length: 15; size: .; J: TRBJ1-3; CDR3: CASSYRDRGLNTIYF; DNA: TGTGCCAGCAGTTACCGTGACAGGGGGCTGAACACCATATATTTT
D: TRBD1; V: TRBV6-5; length: 13; size: .; J: TRBJ1-1; CDR3: CASAGTVLTEAFF; DNA: TGTGCCAGCGCCGGGACAGTTCTTACTGAAGCTTTCTTT
D: .; V: TRBV14; length: 13; size: .; J: TRBJ2-1; CDR3: CASSPISYNEQFF; DNA: TGTGCCAGCAGCCCCATAAGCTACAATGAGCAGTTCTTC
D: TRBD1; V: TRBV5-4; length: 14; size: once; J: TRBJ2-7; CDR3: CASSVGQGVHEQYF; DNA: TGTGCCAGCAGCGTGGGACAGGGTGTACACGAGCAGTACTTC
D: .; V: TRBV5-1; length: 15; size: .; J: TRBJ1-4; CDR3: CASSLGTGRDEKLFF; DNA: TGCGCCAGCAGCTTGGGAACAGGTCGAGATGAAAAACTGTTTTTT
D: .; V: TRBV9; length: 11; size: .; J: TRBJ1-1; CDR3: CASSVGPEAFF; DNA: TGTGCCAGCAGCGTAGGACCTGAAGCTTTCTTT
D: .; V: TRBV29-1; length: 12; size: .; J: TRBJ1-3; CDR3: CIGRNSGNTIYF; DNA: TGCATCGGACGGAACTCTGGAAACACCATATATTTT
D: .; V: TRBV7-9; length: 13; size: .; J: TRBJ2-3; CDR3: CASSSGTTDTQYF; DNA: TGTGCCAGCAGCTCGGGAACGACAGATACGCAGTATTTT
D: .; V: TRBV14; length: 15; size: .; J: TRBJ1-5; CDR3: CASSQGTGGNQPQHF; DNA: TGTGCCAGCAGCCAAGGGACGGGCGGCAATCAGCCCCAGCATTTT
D: TRBD1; V: TRBV5-1; length: 17; size: .; J: TRBJ2-3; CDR3: CASRTARDSHSTDTQYF; DNA: TGCGCCAGCAGAACCGCCCGGGACAGCCATAGCACAGATACGCAGTATTTT
D: TRBD2; V: TRBV15; length: 22; size: .; J: TRBJ2-3; CDR3: CATSRARHLLGLAGDRTDTQYF; DNA: TGTGCCACCAGCAGAGCTCGACACCTACTTGGACTAGCGGGAGATCGCACAGATACGCAGTATTTT
D: .; V: TRBV4-2; length: 15; size: .; J: TRBJ2-1; CDR3: CASSQDFAPYNEQFF; DNA: TGTGCCAGCAGCCAAGATTTCGCGCCTTACAATGAGCAGTTCTTC
D: .; V: TRBV30; length: 15; size: .; J: TRBJ2-2; CDR3: CAWSVGALNTGELFF; DNA: TGTGCCTGGAGTGTAGGGGCTTTAAACACCGGGGAGCTGTTTTTT
D: .; V: TRBV29-1; length: 13; size: .; J: TRBJ1-1; CDR3: CSVERQMNTEAFF; DNA: TGCAGCGTTGAACGTCAGATGAACACTGAAGCTTTCTTT
D: .; V: TRBV6-5; length: 13; size: .; J: TRBJ1-1; CDR3: CASSPWQGTEAFF; DNA: TGTGCCAGCAGCCCCTGGCAGGGAACTGAAGCTTTCTTT
D: TRBD2; V: TRBV6-5; length: 15; size: .; J: TRBJ2-3; CDR3: CASSYYGGEGDTQYF; DNA: TGTGCCAGCAGTTACTATGGGGGGGAGGGAGATACGCAGTATTTT
D: .; V: TRBV4-1; length: 14; size: .; J: TRBJ2-1; CDR3: CASSQETPTNEQFF; DNA: TGCGCCAGCAGCCAAGAAACGCCTACCAATGAGCAGTTCTTC
D: .; V: TRBV4-2; length: 14; size: .; J: TRBJ1-1; CDR3: CASSQTWVNTEAFF; DNA: TGTGCCAGCAGCCAAACTTGGGTCAACACTGAAGCTTTCTTT
D: .; V: TRBV7-8; length: 15; size: .; J: TRBJ2-1; CDR3: CASSLPRAPYNEQFF; DNA: TGTGCCAGCAGCCTCCCGCGGGCCCCCTACAATGAGCAGTTCTTC
D: .; V: TRBV12-3/TRBV12-4; length: 13; size: .; J: TRBJ1-2; CDR3: CASRLDGVYGYTF; DNA: TGTGCCAGCAGACTGGACGGAGTCTATGGCTACACCTTC
D: .; V: TRBV19; length: 13; size: .; J: TRBJ1-1; CDR3: CASSIGSLTEAFF; DNA: TGTGCCAGTAGTATAGGAAGCCTCACTGAAGCTTTCTTT
D: .; V: TRBV5-1; length: 14; size: .; J: TRBJ1-3; CDR3: CASSTDHSGNTIYF; DNA: TGCGCCAGCAGTACGGACCATTCTGGAAACACCATATATTTT
D: TRBD1; V: TRBV28; length: 16; size: .; J: TRBJ1-1; CDR3: CASSSWGGQGAAEAFF; DNA: TGTGCCAGCAGTTCCTGGGGGGGACAGGGTGCGGCTGAAGCTTTCTTT
D: .; V: TRBV30; length: 13; size: .; J: TRBJ1-1; CDR3: CAWSDTGGTEAFF; DNA: TGTGCCTGGAGTGACACCGGCGGCACTGAAGCTTTCTTT
D: .; V: TRBV7-9; length: 14; size: .; J: TRBJ1-4; CDR3: CASSLQGPNEKLFF; DNA: TGTGCCAGCAGCTTACAGGGCCCTAATGAAAAACTGTTTTTT
D: .; V: TRBV20-1; length: 11; size: once; J: TRBJ2-4; CDR3: CSGTNSNIQYF; DNA: TGCAGTGGGACTAACTCAAACATTCAGTACTTC
D: .; V: TRBV4-2; length: 15; size: .; J: TRBJ1-1; CDR3: CASSQDLDRNTEAFF; DNA: TGTGCCAGCAGCCAAGATTTGGACAGGAACACTGAAGCTTTCTTT
D: TRBD2; V: TRBV16; length: 13; size: .; J: TRBJ2-5; CDR3: CASSSTSLETQYF; DNA: TGTGCCAGCAGCTCGACTAGCTTGGAGACCCAGTACTTC
D: .; V: TRBV7-9; length: 13; size: .; J: TRBJ1-1; CDR3: CASSYQKDTEAFF; DNA: TGTGCCAGCAGCTATCAGAAGGACACTGAAGCTTTCTTT
D: .; V: TRBV7-9; length: 12; size: .; J: TRBJ2-7; CDR3: CASSQETYEQYF; DNA: TGTGCCAGCAGCCAAGAGACTTACGAGCAGTACTTC
D: .; V: TRBV7-8; length: 16; size: .; J: TRBJ1-6; CDR3: CASSRAEGNYNSPLHF; DNA: TGTGCCAGCAGCCGCGCGGAAGGGAACTATAATTCACCCCTCCACTTT
D: .; V: TRBV7-9; length: 12; size: .; J: TRBJ2-1; CDR3: CASSSSRDEQFF; DNA: TGTGCCAGCAGCTCATCTCGAGATGAGCAGTTCTTC
D: .; V: TRBV2; length: 13; size: .; J: TRBJ1-1; CDR3: CASGPYSGAEAFF; DNA: TGTGCCAGCGGGCCTTATAGTGGGGCTGAAGCTTTCTTT